This T cell receptor beta chain comes out of a study of identical twins' blood T cells. A single record per CDR3 protein comes from TCRdb applying MiXCR to the 5' RACE reads. The data hold roughly 380,000 distinct CDR3 sequences, with around 30% observed a single time. The CDR3 has 15 residues. Germline V lookup: CDR1 SGDLS, CDR2 YYNGEE. The ends were cut back, 4 bases at V and 6 bases at J, with 18 bases in the middle. This clonotype has just a few counts. The sample was PBMCs. This receptor was obtained from a woman aged 18 to 55 in good health. V usage is TRBV9 and J usage is TRBJ2-3; possible D gene TRBD1, 5 bases. CDR3 nucleotide sequence: TGTGCCAGCAGCTTCCGGACAAGGGCCGGTGATACGCAGTATTTT. It codes for CASSFRTRAGDTQYF. The full variable domain, completed using reference TRBV9 and TRBJ2-3, is DSGVTQTPKHLITATGQRVTLRCSPRSGDLSVYWYQQSLDQGLQFLIQYYNGEERAKGNILERFSAQQFPDLHSELNLSSLELGDSALYFCASSFRTRAGDTQYFGPGTRLTVL.